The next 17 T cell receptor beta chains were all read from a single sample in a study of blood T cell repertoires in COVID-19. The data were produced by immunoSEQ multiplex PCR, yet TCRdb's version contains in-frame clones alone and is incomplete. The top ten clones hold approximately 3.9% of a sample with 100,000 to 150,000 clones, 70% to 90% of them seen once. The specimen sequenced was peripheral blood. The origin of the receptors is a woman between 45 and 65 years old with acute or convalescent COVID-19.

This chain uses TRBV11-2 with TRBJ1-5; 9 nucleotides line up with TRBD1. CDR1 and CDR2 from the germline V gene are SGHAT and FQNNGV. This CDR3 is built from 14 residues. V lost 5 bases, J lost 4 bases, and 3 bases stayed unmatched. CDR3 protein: CASSIDRGNQPQHF. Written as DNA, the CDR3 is TGTGCCAGCAGCATTGACAGGGGGAATCAGCCCCAGCATTTT.

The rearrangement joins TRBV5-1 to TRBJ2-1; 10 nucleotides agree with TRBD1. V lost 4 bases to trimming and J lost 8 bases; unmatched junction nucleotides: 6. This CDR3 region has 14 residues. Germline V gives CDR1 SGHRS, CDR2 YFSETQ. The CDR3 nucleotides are TGCGCCAGCAGCGGACAGGGGGGGACGGATGAGCAGTTCTTC. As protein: CASSGQGGTDEQFF.

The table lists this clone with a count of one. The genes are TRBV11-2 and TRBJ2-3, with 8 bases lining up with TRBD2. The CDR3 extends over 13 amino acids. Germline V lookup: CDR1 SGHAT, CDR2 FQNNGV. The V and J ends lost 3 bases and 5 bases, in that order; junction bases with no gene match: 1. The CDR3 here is CASSLSGRDTQYF. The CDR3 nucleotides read TGTGCCAGCAGCTTGAGCGGGAGAGATACGCAGTATTTT. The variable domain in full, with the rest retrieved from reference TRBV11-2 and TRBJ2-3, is EAGVAQSPRYKIIEKRQSVAFWCNPISGHATLYWYQQILGQGPKLLIQFQNNGVVDDSQLPKDRFSAERLKGVDSTLKIQPAKLEDSAVYLCASSLSGRDTQYFGPGTRLTVL.

CDR3 sequence (DNA): TGTGCCAGCAGCTCACGGGGGTATATCAACACTGAAGCTTTCTTT. Amino acid sequence: CASSSRGYINTEAFF. The chain employs TRBV6-2 or TRBV6-3 and TRBJ1-1; a possible D gene is TRBD1 (5 bases). V was trimmed by 6 bases and J by 2 bases, leaving 16 bases between them. The CDR3 is 15 residues long. Germline CDR1 and CDR2: MNHEY and SVGEGT.

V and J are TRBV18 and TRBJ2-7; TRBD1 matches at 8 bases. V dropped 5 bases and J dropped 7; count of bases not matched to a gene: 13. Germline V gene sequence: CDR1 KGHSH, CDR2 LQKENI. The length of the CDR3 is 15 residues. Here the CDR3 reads CASSGDRGIVVEQYF. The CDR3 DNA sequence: TGTGCCAGCTCAGGCGACAGGGGCATAGTGGTAGAGCAGTACTTC.

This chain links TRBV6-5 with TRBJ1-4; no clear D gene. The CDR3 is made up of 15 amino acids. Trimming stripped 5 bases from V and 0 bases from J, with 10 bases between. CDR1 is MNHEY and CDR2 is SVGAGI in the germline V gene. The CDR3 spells CASSTPVATNEKLFF. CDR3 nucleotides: TGTGCCAGCAGTACCCCGGTTGCAACTAATGAAAAACTGTTTTTT.

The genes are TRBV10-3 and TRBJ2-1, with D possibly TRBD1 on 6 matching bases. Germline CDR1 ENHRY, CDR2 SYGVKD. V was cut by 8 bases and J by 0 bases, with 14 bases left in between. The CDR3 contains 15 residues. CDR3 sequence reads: CAIRARDNSYNEQFF. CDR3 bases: TGTGCCATCCGGGCCCGGGACAACTCCTACAATGAGCAGTTCTTC.

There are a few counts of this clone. The DNA of the CDR3 is TGTGCCAGCAGTGACCTAGCGGGAGTGGGCACAGATACGCAGTATTTT. This sequence encodes CASSDLAGVGTDTQYF. V and J are TRBV2 and TRBJ2-3; 10 nucleotides agree with TRBD2. CDR3 size: 16 residues. V shed 3 bases, J shed 1 base, and the junction held 4 bases outside the gene matches. Germline V gives CDR1 SNHLY, CDR2 FYNNEI.

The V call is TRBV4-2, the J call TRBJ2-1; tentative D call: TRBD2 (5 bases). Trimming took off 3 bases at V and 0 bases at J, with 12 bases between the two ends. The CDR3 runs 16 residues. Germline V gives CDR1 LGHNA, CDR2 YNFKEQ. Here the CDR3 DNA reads TGTGCCAGCAGCCAGCCGAGCGGTAGCTCCTACAATGAGCAGTTCTTC. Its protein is CASSQPSGSSYNEQFF.

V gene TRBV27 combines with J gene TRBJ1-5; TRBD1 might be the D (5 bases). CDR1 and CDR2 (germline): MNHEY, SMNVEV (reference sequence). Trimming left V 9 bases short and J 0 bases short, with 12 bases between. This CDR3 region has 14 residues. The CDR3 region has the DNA TGTGCCAGTAGACAGCAGTATAGCAATCAGCCCCAGCATTTT. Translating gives CASRQQYSNQPQHF.

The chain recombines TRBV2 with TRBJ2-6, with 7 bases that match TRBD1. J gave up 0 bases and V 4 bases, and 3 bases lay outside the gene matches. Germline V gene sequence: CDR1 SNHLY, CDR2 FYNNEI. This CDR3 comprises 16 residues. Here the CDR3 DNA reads TGTGCCAGCAGTGCGACAGGGTTCTCTGGGGCCAACGTCCTGACTTTC. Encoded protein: CASSATGFSGANVLTF. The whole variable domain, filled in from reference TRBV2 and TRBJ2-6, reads EPEVTQTPSHQVTQMGQEVILRCVPISNHLYFYWYRQILGQKVEFLVSFYNNEISEKSEIFDDQFSVERPDGSNFTLKIRSTKLEDSAMYFCASSATGFSGANVLTFGAGSRLTVL.

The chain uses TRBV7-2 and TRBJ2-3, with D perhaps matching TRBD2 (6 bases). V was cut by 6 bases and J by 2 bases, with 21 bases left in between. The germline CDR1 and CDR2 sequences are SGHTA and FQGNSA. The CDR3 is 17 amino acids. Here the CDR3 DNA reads TGTGCCAGCAGACTCCGAGGCGGGATGGGAGTCACAGATACGCAGTATTTT. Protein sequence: CASRLRGGMGVTDTQYF. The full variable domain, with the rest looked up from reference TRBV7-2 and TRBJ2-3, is GAGVSQSPSNKVTEKGKDVELRCDPISGHTALYWYRQSLGQGLEFLIYFQGNSAPDKSGLPSDRFSAERTGGSVSTLTIQRTQQEDSAVYLCASRLRGGMGVTDTQYFGPGTRLTVL.

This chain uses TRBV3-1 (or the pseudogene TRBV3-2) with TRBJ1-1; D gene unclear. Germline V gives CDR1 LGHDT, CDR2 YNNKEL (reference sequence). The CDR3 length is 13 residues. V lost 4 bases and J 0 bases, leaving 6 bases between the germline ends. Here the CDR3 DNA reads TGTGCCAGCAGCCCCAGGTTGAACACTGAAGCTTTCTTT. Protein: CASSPRLNTEAFF.

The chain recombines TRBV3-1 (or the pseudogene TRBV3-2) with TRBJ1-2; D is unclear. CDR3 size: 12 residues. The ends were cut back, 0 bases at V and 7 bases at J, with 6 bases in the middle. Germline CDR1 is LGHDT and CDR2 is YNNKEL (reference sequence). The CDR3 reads CASSQDLFGYTF. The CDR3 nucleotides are TGTGCCAGCAGCCAAGATCTATTTGGCTACACCTTC.

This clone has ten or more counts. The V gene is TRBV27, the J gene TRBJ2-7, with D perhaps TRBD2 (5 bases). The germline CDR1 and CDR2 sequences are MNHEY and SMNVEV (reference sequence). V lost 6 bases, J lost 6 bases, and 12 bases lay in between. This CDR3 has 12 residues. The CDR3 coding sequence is TGTGCCAGCAGAGACTACCTCCGCGAGCAGTACTTC. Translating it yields CASRDYLREQYF.

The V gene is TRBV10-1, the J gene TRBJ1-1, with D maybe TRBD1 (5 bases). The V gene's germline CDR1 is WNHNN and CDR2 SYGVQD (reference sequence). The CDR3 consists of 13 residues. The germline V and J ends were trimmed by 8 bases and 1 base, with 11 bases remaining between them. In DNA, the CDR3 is TGCGCCAGCTCACGAACAGGGAACACTGAAGCTTTCTTT. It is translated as CASSRTGNTEAFF.

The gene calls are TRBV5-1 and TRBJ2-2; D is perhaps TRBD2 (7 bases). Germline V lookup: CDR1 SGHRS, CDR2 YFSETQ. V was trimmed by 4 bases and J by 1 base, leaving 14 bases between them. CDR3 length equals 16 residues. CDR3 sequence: CASSPWGGQNTGELFF. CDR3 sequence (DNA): TGCGCCAGCAGCCCCTGGGGGGGGCAGAACACCGGGGAGCTGTTTTTT.